This entry lists 23 T cell receptor beta chains sequenced from one sample in a study of shared clonotypes between healthy human individuals. Sequencing used immunoSEQ multiplex PCR; TCRdb keeps in-frame clones, though not all of them. Of 95,000 to 120,000 clones in the sample, 68% were seen once. Material: memory CD8+ T cells sorted from blood. Subset: CD45RO+ cells pooled with CCR7-negative TemRA cells. The receptor set was obtained from a woman in her 30s in good health.

Comments on this clone: This sample includes further DNA sequences coding for the same CDR3. This chain connects TRBV27 to TRBJ2-5; D ambiguous. The end of the DNA is better explained by TRBJ2-7, so the J call may be wrong. The CDR3 is made up of 13 amino acids. Germline CDR1 reads MNHEY; CDR2 reads SMNVEV (reference sequence). CDR3 sequence: CASSPSSPYEQYF. The CDR3 coding sequence is TGTGCCAGCAGTCCCTCTTCGCCCTACGAGCAGTACTTC.

The chain joins TRBV11-2 to TRBJ1-4, with D uncertain. Germline lookup yields CDR1 SGHAT and CDR2 FQNNGV. V lost 6 bases and J 4 bases, leaving 18 bases between the germline ends. CDR3 size: 16 residues. CDR3 protein: CASSPGLGWSNEKLFF. Here the CDR3 DNA reads TGTGCCAGCAGTCCAGGATTAGGGTGGAGTAATGAAAAACTGTTTTTT. The full variable domain, completed using reference TRBV11-2 and TRBJ1-4, is EAGVAQSPRYKIIEKRQSVAFWCNPISGHATLYWYQQILGQGPKLLIQFQNNGVVDDSQLPKDRFSAERLKGVDSTLKIQPAKLEDSAVYLCASSPGLGWSNEKLFFGSGTQLSVL.

This clone was seen more than once but under ten times. The chain carries TRBV28 and TRBJ1-3; D is undetermined. The CDR3 covers 13 residues. V shed 5 bases and J shed 3 bases, with 8 bases lying between them. Looked up from germline, CDR1 is MDHEN and CDR2 is SYDVKM. CDR3 region: CASSDTSGNTIYF. The CDR3 bases are TGTGCCAGCAGTGACACGAGTGGAAACACCATATATTTT. Complete variable domain (other parts from reference TRBV28 and TRBJ1-3): DVKVTQSSRYLVKRTGEKVFLECVQDMDHENMFWYRQDPGLGLRLIYFSYDVKMKEKGDIPEGYSVSREKKERFSLILESASTNQTSMYLCASSDTSGNTIYFGEGSWLTVV.

This clone was observed many times. The chain carries TRBV27 and TRBJ2-7; D is unclear. There are 15 residues in the CDR3. Trimming left V 2 bases short and J 4 bases short, with 15 bases between. Germline V CDR1 and CDR2: MNHEY, SMNVEV (reference sequence). The CDR3 DNA sequence: TGTGCCAGCAGTTTAGGGTCCACCCTCCTATACGAGCAGTACTTC. Its protein product is CASSLGSTLLYEQYF.

The gene calls are TRBV9 and TRBJ2-1, with D unclear. Trimming removed 0 bases from V and 9 bases from J, with 10 bases in between. Germline-derived CDR1 and CDR2 are SGDLS and YYNGEE. This CDR3 region has 13 residues. CDR3 sequence (DNA): TGTGCCAGCAGCGTAGGAGGAGTTGGTGAGCAGTTCTTC. Its translation: CASSVGGVGEQFF.

V is TRBV4-1 and J is TRBJ2-6; no clear D gene. V gave up 1 base and J gave up 0 bases, with 10 bases separating them. The CDR3 contains 17 residues. Germline-derived CDR1 and CDR2 are MGHRA and YSYEKL. The CDR3 DNA sequence: TGCGCCAGCAGCCAAGGTTATAGGGTCTCTGGGGCCAACGTCCTGACTTTC. Amino acids: CASSQGYRVSGANVLTF.

Turning to this clone: A much larger clone differs by one base, so this may be a read error. Within the sample, other DNA sequences also encode this same CDR3. V and J are TRBV9 and TRBJ1-1; D is possibly TRBD1 (5 bases). The V end lost 2 bases, the J end lost 4 bases, and 12 bases lay between the germline ends. Germline CDR1 and CDR2: SGDLS and YYNGEE. The CDR3 totals 14 residues. Here the CDR3 DNA reads TGTGCCAGCAGCGTTTCCTGGGGGAGCACTGAAGCTTTCTTT. This codes for CASSVSWGSTEAFF.

The V gene is TRBV6-4, the J gene TRBJ1-5; no clear D gene. The CDR3 runs 13 residues. Trimming took 3 bases from V and 6 from J, leaving 9 bases between them. Per germline, CDR1 MRHNA and CDR2 SNTAGT. CDR3 amino acids: CASSEAFAQPQHF. The CDR3 DNA reads TGTGCCAGCAGTGAAGCTTTCGCTCAGCCCCAGCATTTT.

The genes are TRBV6-4 and TRBJ2-1; TRBD2 agrees at 10 bases. Germline V gene sequence: CDR1 MRHNA, CDR2 SNTAGT. The CDR3 sequence is 16 residues long. Trimming removed 3 bases from V and 8 bases from J; junction bases left unmatched: 10. The CDR3 DNA follows: TGTGCCAGCAGTGAAGGGCAAGCGGGAGGGCCCGATGAGCAGTTCTTC. This gives the protein CASSEGQAGGPDEQFF.

The V and J genes are TRBV28 and TRBJ2-7; D remains ambiguous. The CDR3 covers 18 residues. V lost 2 bases to trimming and J lost 1 base, with 21 bases between them. CDR1 and CDR2 from the germline V gene are MDHEN and SYDVKM. DNA for the CDR3: TGTGCCAGCAGTTTACCCGCGACCCCGAGGCCTCAATCCTACGAGCAGTACTTC. Its translation: CASSLPATPRPQSYEQYF.

This sequence joins TRBV6-5 and TRBJ2-7; 9 bases are shared with TRBD1. Looked up from germline, CDR1 is MNHEY and CDR2 is SVGAGI. CDR3 length equals 13 residues. The J segment lost 2 bases and the V segment lost 6 bases, leaving 2 bases of the junction unmatched. CDR3 amino acids: CASRDRGAYEQYF. The CDR3 bases are TGTGCCAGCAGGGACAGGGGAGCCTACGAGCAGTACTTC.

V gene TRBV7-9 combines with J gene TRBJ2-7; 7 nucleotides align to TRBD2. V gave up 5 bases and J gave up 7 bases; unmatched junction bases: 14. Germline lookup yields CDR1 SEHNR and CDR2 FQNEAQ (reference sequence). This CDR3 is built from 15 residues. The CDR3 spells CASSLRETALVEQYF. In DNA form, the CDR3 reads TGTGCCAGCAGCCTGCGGGAGACCGCCCTCGTTGAGCAGTACTTC.

The chain couples TRBV28 to TRBJ2-3; 8 positions match TRBD2. With V trimmed by 6 bases and J by 1 base, 18 bases remained unmatched. This CDR3 spans 19 amino acids. CDR1 and CDR2 (germline): MDHEN, SYDVKM. CDR3 DNA: TGTGCCAGCAGCCCCCGGACTTGGAGCGGGGGAGGTGGCACAGATACGCAGTATTTT. Encoded protein: CASSPRTWSGGGGTDTQYF.

This CDR3 is CASKLRDGDYTGELFF. The DNA for the CDR3 is TGTGCCAGCAAGCTCCGGGACGGAGATTACACCGGGGAGCTGTTTTTT. V usage is TRBV27 and J usage is TRBJ2-2, with D perhaps assigned TRBD1 or TRBD2 (5 bases each). The CDR3 covers 16 residues. The V gene lost 7 bases and the J gene lost 3 bases, with 18 bases spanning the gap. CDR1 MNHEY and CDR2 SMNVEV come from the germline V gene (reference sequence).

This chain uses TRBV9 with TRBJ2-7; the match to TRBD2 covers 12 bases. V shed 1 base, J shed 2 bases, and the junction held 10 bases outside the gene matches. This CDR3 contains 18 residues. Per the germline V gene, CDR1 is SGDLS and CDR2 is YYNGEE. The CDR3 region is CASSVTPILAGGTYEQYF. The CDR3 bases are TGTGCCAGCAGCGTAACCCCTATACTAGCGGGAGGAACCTACGAGCAGTACTTC.

In its sample, this clone was seen a few times. The chain uses TRBV9 and TRBJ2-7; D may be TRBD2 (5 bases). CDR3 length equals 12 residues. The germline V gene has CDR1 SGDLS and CDR2 YYNGEE. CDR3 sequence (DNA): TGTGCGAGCGGACGGTCCCGCTACGAGCAGTACTTC. It codes for CASGRSRYEQYF.

This clone was observed a few times. This sequence joins TRBV28 and TRBJ2-1; D may be TRBD1 or TRBD2 (5 bases each). V lost 3 bases and J 10 bases, leaving 10 bases between the germline ends. In germline, CDR1 is MDHEN, CDR2 SYDVKM. This CDR3 region has 12 residues. The CDR3 DNA reads as TGTGCCAGCAGTTTTCGAGGGGTCGAGCAGTTCTTC. The encoded protein is CASSFRGVEQFF.

The rearrangement uses TRBV7-2 and TRBJ2-7; no clear D. Trimming shortened V by 5 bases and J by 1 base, and 15 bases separated the two germline ends. The CDR3 has 15 residues. In germline, CDR1 is SGHTA, CDR2 FQGNSA. CDR3 coding DNA: TGTGCCAGCAGCCCGAATATAGGGATTTCCTACGAGCAGTACTTC. It translates to CASSPNIGISYEQYF.

The chain links TRBV29-1 to TRBJ1-5, with TRBD1 identical over 8 bases. CDR1 is SQVTM and CDR2 is ANQGSEA in the germline V gene. The V and J ends lost 6 bases and 3 bases, in that order; junction bases with no gene match: 4. CDR3 length: 13 residues. CDR3 region: CSVRTGLNQPQHF. As DNA, the CDR3 is TGCAGCGTCAGGACAGGGCTCAATCAGCCCCAGCATTTT.

The sample holds one count of this clone. CDR3 DNA: TGTGCCAGCAGCTCCACGGACTACACAGATACGCAGTATTTT. Protein product: CASSSTDYTDTQYF. This chain uses TRBV11-3 with TRBJ2-3, with D tentatively TRBD2 (6 bases). The germline V gene encodes CDR1 SGHNT and CDR2 YENEEA. This CDR3 has 14 amino acids. V shed 4 bases and J shed 2 bases, with 10 bases lying between them.

This chain joins TRBV28 and TRBJ2-5; D may be TRBD2 (5 bases). V shed 6 bases and J shed 1 base, with 21 bases lying between them. This CDR3 contains 17 residues. Germline V CDR1 and CDR2: MDHEN, SYDVKM. The CDR3 DNA sequence: TGTGCCAGCAGCCAACCGGAGCAATCGGGAACCCAAGAGACCCAGTACTTC. Translation: CASSQPEQSGTQETQYF.

V gene TRBV20-1 combines with J gene TRBJ2-3; D unresolved. V lost 5 bases and J 2 bases, leaving 5 bases between the germline ends. This CDR3 contains 11 residues. CDR1 and CDR2 from the germline V gene are DFQATT and SNEGSKA (reference sequence). CDR3 loop: CSARSTDTQYF. CDR3 nucleotides: TGCAGTGCTCGGTCCACAGATACGCAGTATTTT.

The rearrangement joins TRBV28 to TRBJ2-5; the match to TRBD2 covers 7 bases. In germline, CDR1 is MDHEN, CDR2 SYDVKM. The CDR3 extends over 12 amino acids. J was trimmed by 4 bases and V by 8 bases; bases with no gene match: 4. The DNA for the CDR3 is TGTGCCAGCGGATGGGAGGGAGAGACCCAGTACTTC. This sequence encodes CASGWEGETQYF. Together with reference TRBV28 and TRBJ2-5, the CDR3 gives the full variable domain: DVKVTQSSRYLVKRTGEKVFLECVQDMDHENMFWYRQDPGLGLRLIYFSYDVKMKEKGDIPEGYSVSREKKERFSLILESASTNQTSMYLCASGWEGETQYFGPGTRLLVL.